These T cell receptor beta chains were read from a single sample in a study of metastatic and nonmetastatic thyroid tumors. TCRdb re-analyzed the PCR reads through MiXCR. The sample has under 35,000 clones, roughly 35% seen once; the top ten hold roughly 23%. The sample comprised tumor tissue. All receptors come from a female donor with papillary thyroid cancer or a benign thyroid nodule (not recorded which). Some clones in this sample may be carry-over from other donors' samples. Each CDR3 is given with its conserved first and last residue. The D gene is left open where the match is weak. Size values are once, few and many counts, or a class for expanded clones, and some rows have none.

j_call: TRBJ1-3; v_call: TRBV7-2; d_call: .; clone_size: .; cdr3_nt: TGTGCCAGCAGCCCGTGGGGGAGTGGAAACACCATATATTTT; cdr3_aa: CASSPWGSGNTIYF
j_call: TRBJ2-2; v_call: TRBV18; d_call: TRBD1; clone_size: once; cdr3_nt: TGTGCCAGCTCACCAGGACAGGAGGACGCCGGGGAGCTGTTTTTT; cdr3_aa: CASSPGQEDAGELFF
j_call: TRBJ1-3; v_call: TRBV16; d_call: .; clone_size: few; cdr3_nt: TGTGCCAGCAGCCAATCACGGGGAGGTGGAAACACCATATATTTT; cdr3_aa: CASSQSRGGGNTIYF
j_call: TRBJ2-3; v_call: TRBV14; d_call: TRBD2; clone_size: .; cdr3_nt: TGTGCCAGCAGCCGTGGACTAGCGGGCATCGCTACGCAGTATTTT; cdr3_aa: CASSRGLAGIATQYF
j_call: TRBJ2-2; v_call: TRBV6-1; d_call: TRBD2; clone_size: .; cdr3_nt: TGTGCCTGCCTCCGGGGGGACACCGGGGAGCTGTTTTTT; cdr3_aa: CACLRGDTGELFF
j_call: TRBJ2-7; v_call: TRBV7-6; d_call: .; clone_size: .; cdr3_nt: TGTGCCAGCACCTCGGGGGGGGGACAGGGAGTGCCCTACGAGCAGTACTTC; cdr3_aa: CASTSGGGQGVPYEQYF
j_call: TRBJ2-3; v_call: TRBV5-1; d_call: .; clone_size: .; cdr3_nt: TGCGCCAGCAGCATTTCTTCAGGGTTCCGCACAGATACGCAGTATTTT; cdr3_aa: CASSISSGFRTDTQYF
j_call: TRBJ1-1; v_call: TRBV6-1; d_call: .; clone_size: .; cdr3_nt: TGTGCCAGCTTTCCCCCCCTGAACACTGAAGCTTTCTTT; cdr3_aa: CASFPPLNTEAFF
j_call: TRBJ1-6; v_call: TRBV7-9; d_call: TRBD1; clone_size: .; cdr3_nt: TGTGCCAGCAGCTTAGGGGACAGGGTGGACTCACCCCTCCACTTT; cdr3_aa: CASSLGDRVDSPLHF
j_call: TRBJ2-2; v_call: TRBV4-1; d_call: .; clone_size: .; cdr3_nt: TGCGCCAGCAGCCAAGTACACTACACCGGGGAGCTGTTTTTT; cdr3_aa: CASSQVHYTGELFF
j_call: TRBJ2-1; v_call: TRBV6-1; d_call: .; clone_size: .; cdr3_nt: TGTGCCAGCAGTCCCGGGACTTACTTAAACAATGAGCAGTTCTTC; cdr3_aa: CASSPGTYLNNEQFF
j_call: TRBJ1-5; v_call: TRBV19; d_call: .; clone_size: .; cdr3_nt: TGTGCCAGTAGTTTGACGACAGGCATACATAGCAATCAGCCCCAGCATTTT; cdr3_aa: CASSLTTGIHSNQPQHF
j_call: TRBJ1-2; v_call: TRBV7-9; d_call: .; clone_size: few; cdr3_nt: TGTGCCAGCAGCTCCGACAGCGCCCCTGACTATGGCTACACCTTC; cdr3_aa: CASSSDSAPDYGYTF
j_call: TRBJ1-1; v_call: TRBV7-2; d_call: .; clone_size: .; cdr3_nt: TGTGCCAGCAGCTTGGCTCCGTCTCAAGAAGCTTTCTTT; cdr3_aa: CASSLAPSQEAFF